These 32 T cell receptor beta chains were sequenced from one sample in a study of blood T cell repertoires in COVID-19. Libraries were prepared by immunoSEQ multiplex PCR; TCRdb keeps only in-frame clonotypes and omits some of them. There are 25,000 to 30,000 clones in the sample; more than 65% occur only once, and about a sixth lies in the top ten. Sequenced: peripheral blood. All receptors come from a woman aged 55-69 years with acute or convalescent COVID-19.

The rearrangement joins TRBV6-1 to TRBJ2-1; unclear D gene. Germline V lookup: CDR1 MNHNS, CDR2 SASEGT. V lost 2 bases to trimming and J lost 12 bases, with 11 bases between them. This CDR3 contains 12 residues. CDR3 region: CASSESALVQFF. CDR3 nucleotides: TGTGCCAGCAGTGAATCCGCCCTAGTGCAGTTCTTC.

The chain has TRBV7-6 and TRBJ2-2; D may be TRBD2 (6 bases). The V end lost 3 bases, the J end lost 5 bases, and 10 bases lay between the germline ends. There are 14 residues in the CDR3. Germline CDR1 and CDR2: SGHVS and FNYEAQ. CDR3 in amino acids: CASSLGGRTGELFF. The CDR3 DNA reads TGTGCCAGCAGCTTGGGGGGACGGACCGGGGAGCTGTTTTTT.

CDR3 nucleotides: TGTGCCAGTACAAAACCGGGACAGATAACTAACACTGAAGCTTTCTTT. Encoded protein: CASTKPGQITNTEAFF. The chain uses TRBV19 and TRBJ1-1; TRBD1 matches 7 bases. CDR1 is LNHDA, CDR2 SQIVND, per germline (reference sequence). Trimming took 7 bases from V and 2 from J; bases not matched to a gene: 13. CDR3 length: 16 amino acids.

The chain recombines TRBV12-2 with TRBJ1-2. TRBV12-2 constitutes a pseudogene. CDR3 length equals 17 residues. CDR3 nucleotides: TGTGCAAGTCGCCTGTGCCCCGGTTCGCCGCCTAACTATGGCTACACCTTC. Translating gives CASRLCPGSPPNYGYTF.

There are a few counts of this clone. The V call is TRBV10-1, the J call TRBJ2-1, with 11 bases identical to TRBD2. Trimming cost V 4 bases and J 9 bases; bases outside gene matches: 11. The germline V gene encodes CDR1 WNHNN and CDR2 SYGVQD (reference sequence). There are 16 residues in the CDR3. The CDR3 bases are TGCGCCAGCAGTGCCTCCGCTAGCGGGGGGAGTACTGAGCAGTTCTTC. Protein product: CASSASASGGSTEQFF.

This chain connects TRBV18 to TRBJ1-1; tentatively, D is TRBD1 (5 bases). Trimming shortened V by 6 bases and J by 0 bases, and 11 bases separated the two germline ends. The CDR3 contains 14 residues. CDR1 and CDR2 from the germline V gene are KGHSH and LQKENI. The CDR3 DNA reads TGTGCCAGCTCGCCGGGGGTCATGAACACTGAAGCTTTCTTT. As protein: CASSPGVMNTEAFF.

This clone is judged medium-sized. This chain uses TRBV18 with TRBJ1-1; D unclear. Germline CDR1 is KGHSH and CDR2 is LQKENI. The CDR3 is 15 amino acids. The ends were cut back, 3 bases at V and 5 bases at J, with 16 bases in the middle. The CDR3 here is CASSPTGSRRTEAFF. Written as DNA, the CDR3 is TGTGCCAGCTCACCGACCGGGTCGAGAAGGACTGAAGCTTTCTTT.

The V and J genes are TRBV19 and TRBJ1-1; 7 bases line up with TRBD1. Per the germline V gene, CDR1 is LNHDA and CDR2 is SQIVND (reference sequence). V was clipped by 7 bases and J by 4 bases; unmatched bases: 12. This CDR3 has 15 amino acids. CDR3 nucleotides: TGTGCCAGTACCGCGATGGACAGGCGGAGCACTGAAGCTTTCTTT. The encoded protein is CASTAMDRRSTEAFF.

The CDR3 protein is CASSGRQGLNTEAFF. In DNA, the CDR3 is TGTGCCAGCAGCGGACGACAGGGGTTGAACACTGAAGCTTTCTTT. J is TRBJ1-1 and V is TRBV9, with 8 positions matching TRBD1. V dropped 3 bases and J dropped 0; count of bases not matched to a gene: 4. The CDR3 runs to 15 residues. CDR1 is SGDLS, CDR2 YYNGEE, per germline. The entire variable domain, with the rest obtained from reference TRBV9 and TRBJ1-1, is as follows: DSGVTQTPKHLITATGQRVTLRCSPRSGDLSVYWYQQSLDQGLQFLIQYYNGEERAKGNILERFSAQQFPDLHSELNLSSLELGDSALYFCASSGRQGLNTEAFFGQGTRLTVV.

The V gene is TRBV11-2, the J gene TRBJ1-5; possible D gene TRBD1, 5 bases. CDR1 is SGHAT and CDR2 is FQNNGV in the germline V gene. CDR3 length: 14 amino acids. Trimming removed 1 base from V and 9 bases from J, with 13 bases in between. The DNA for the CDR3 is TGTGCCAGCAGCTTAGGAAGCGCTACAGGGCCCCAGCATTTT. Translation gives CASSLGSATGPQHF.

The chain combines TRBV28 with TRBJ1-2, with unresolved D. The V and J ends lost 2 bases and 3 bases respectively, with 4 bases between them. Germline V gene sequence: CDR1 MDHEN, CDR2 SYDVKM. The CDR3 loop spans 12 amino acids. The CDR3 spells CASSLPDYGYTF. CDR3 bases: TGTGCCAGCAGTTTACCTGACTATGGCTACACCTTC.

The CDR3 bases are TGTGCCAGTAGTATTGGGAGGGTGTTCCAAGAGACCCAGTACTTC. Protein sequence: CASSIGRVFQETQYF. This chain uses TRBV19 with TRBJ2-5; 7 bases align to TRBD2. V trimming: 3 bases; J trimming: 1 base; junction bases outside the gene matches: 5. CDR1 LNHDA and CDR2 SQIVND come from the germline V gene (reference sequence). The length of the CDR3 is 15 residues.

This clone was observed a handful of times. This chain joins TRBV2 and TRBJ1-5; TRBD1 is a possible D gene (5 bases). V was shortened by 1 base and J by 4 bases, with 14 bases between the two germline ends. The germline V gene has CDR1 SNHLY and CDR2 FYNNEI. The CDR3 runs to 16 residues. The CDR3 region is CASSEVFRQLNQPQHF. For the CDR3, the DNA is TGTGCCAGCAGTGAAGTTTTTAGACAGCTAAATCAGCCCCAGCATTTT.

J is TRBJ1-3 and V is TRBV19; D is undetermined. V gave up 5 bases and J gave up 0 bases, with 8 bases separating them. Germline V gene sequence: CDR1 LNHDA, CDR2 SQIVND (reference sequence). This CDR3 region has 14 residues. This CDR3 reads CASSLLSSGNTIYF. In DNA form, the CDR3 reads TGTGCCAGTAGTCTGCTTAGCTCTGGAAACACCATATATTTT.

The J gene is TRBJ1-1, the V gene TRBV27; D possibly corresponds to TRBD1 (6 bases). V lost 4 bases, J lost 4 bases, and 16 bases lay in between. The CDR3 loop spans 15 amino acids. Looked up from germline, CDR1 is MNHEY and CDR2 is SMNVEV (reference sequence). CDR3 in amino acids: CASSSLTGKGTEAFF. The DNA for the CDR3 is TGTGCCAGCAGTTCCTTAACAGGGAAGGGCACTGAAGCTTTCTTT.

This sequence joins TRBV5-5 and TRBJ2-3; 8 bases are shared with TRBD1. This CDR3 is 14 amino acids long. V lost 5 bases and J lost 8; bases outside the gene matches: 10. Looked up from germline, CDR1 is SGHKS and CDR2 is YYEKEE (reference sequence). The CDR3 DNA sequence: TGTGCCAGCAGTGGCCAGGGGGCGGAAGGTACGCAGTATTTT. It is translated as CASSGQGAEGTQYF.

The J gene is TRBJ1-6, the V gene TRBV3-1 (or the pseudogene TRBV3-2); D remains unclear. This CDR3 is built from 14 residues. V was shortened by 1 base and J by 7 bases, with 8 bases between the two germline ends. Germline values: CDR1 LGHDT, CDR2 YNNKEL (reference sequence). Here the CDR3 reads CASSQGSQNSPLHF. Written as DNA, the CDR3 is TGTGCCAGCAGCCAAGGGTCACAAAATTCACCCCTCCACTTT.

In its sample, this clone was seen once. V usage is TRBV28 and J usage is TRBJ2-5, with 7 positions matching TRBD2. J was trimmed by 2 bases and V by 6 bases; bases with no gene match: 12. This CDR3 has 16 amino acids. Germline V CDR1 and CDR2: MDHEN, SYDVKM. The CDR3 nucleotides read TGTGCCAGCAGCAGTAACGGACTAGGCAAACAAGAGACCCAGTACTTC. Amino acids: CASSSNGLGKQETQYF.

The chain is built from TRBV6-5 and TRBJ2-7; D is unclear. The V gene's germline CDR1 is MNHEY and CDR2 SVGAGI. The CDR3 is 14 amino acids. V was cut by 5 bases and J by 3 bases, with 14 bases left in between. CDR3 amino acids: CASSPTSTDYEQYF. The CDR3, as DNA: TGTGCCAGCAGTCCGACTTCAACCGACTACGAGCAGTACTTC.

Only one count was recorded for this clone. The chain employs TRBV6-5 and TRBJ1-1; 7 bases align to TRBD1. This CDR3 has 13 amino acids. The germline V gene has CDR1 MNHEY and CDR2 SVGAGI. V shed 4 bases and J 3 bases; nucleotides not matched to a gene: 2. Here the CDR3 DNA reads TGTGCCAGCAGTTCCGACAGGGACACTGAAGCTTTCTTT. Its protein product is CASSSDRDTEAFF.

This chain uses TRBV12-3 or TRBV12-4 with TRBJ2-7; D may be TRBD1 (5 bases). The CDR3 is 13 residues long. Trimming removed 3 bases from V and 4 bases from J, with 10 bases in between. The DNA of the CDR3 is TGTGCCAGCAGTTTGATGACAGCTTACGAGCAGTACTTC. Translating it yields CASSLMTAYEQYF.

V and J are TRBV28 and TRBJ1-4; 9 bases align to TRBD1. J gave up 7 bases and V 5 bases, and 5 bases lay outside the gene matches. CDR1 is MDHEN, CDR2 SYDVKM, per germline. The CDR3 sequence is 14 residues long. The CDR3 sequence is CASSPDRGAEKLFF. CDR3 bases: TGTGCCAGCAGTCCGGACAGGGGCGCTGAAAAACTGTTTTTT.

This chain connects TRBV12-5 to TRBJ2-6, with 9 bases identical to TRBD1. This CDR3 comprises 19 residues. Germline CDR1 is LGHNT and CDR2 is FRNRAP. J gave up 0 bases and V 1 base, and 7 bases lay outside the gene matches. CDR3 residues: CASGLGRDRANSGANVLTF. CDR3 DNA sequence: TGTGCTAGTGGTTTGGGCCGGGACAGGGCAAACTCTGGGGCCAACGTCCTGACTTTC.

The chain recombines TRBV5-6 with TRBJ2-7, with TRBD1 matching over 7 bases. Germline V gene sequence: CDR1 SGHDT, CDR2 YYEEEE. The J segment lost 3 bases and the V segment lost 2 bases, leaving 5 bases of the junction unmatched. CDR3 length equals 14 residues. This CDR3 reads CASSLPGGIYEQYF. The DNA for the CDR3 is TGTGCCAGCAGCTTACCAGGGGGAATCTACGAGCAGTACTTC.

This clone has a handful of counts. The gene calls are TRBV19 and TRBJ1-1; TRBD1 aligns across 7 bases. Germline values: CDR1 LNHDA, CDR2 SQIVND (reference sequence). CDR3 size: 15 residues. V lost 7 bases to trimming and J lost 5 bases; unmatched junction nucleotides: 13. CDR3 in DNA: TGTGCCAGTACCTTGCAGGGGGGACTTGGGACTGAAGCTTTCTTT. This encodes CASTLQGGLGTEAFF.

The chain recombines TRBV19 with TRBJ2-7; no definite D call. Germline V gene sequence: CDR1 LNHDA, CDR2 SQIVND (reference sequence). Trimming took 6 bases from V and 4 from J, leaving 10 bases between them. The CDR3 consists of 12 residues. The CDR3 nucleotides read TGTGCCAGTAGCGGAACAGAATACGAGCAGTACTTC. This encodes CASSGTEYEQYF. Supplemented by reference TRBV19 and TRBJ2-7, the full variable domain reads DGGITQSPKYLFRKEGQNVTLSCEQNLNHDAMYWYRQDPGQGLRLIYYSQIVNDFQKGDIAEGYSVSREKKESFPLTVTSAQKNPTAFYLCASSGTEYEQYFGPGTRLTVT.

This clone rates as medium-sized. V and J are TRBV15 and TRBJ1-2, with TRBD1 matching over 7 bases. CDR1 and CDR2 from the germline V gene are LNHNV and YYDKDF (reference sequence). The CDR3 is made up of 18 amino acids. J lost 2 bases, V lost 3 bases, and 15 bases had no gene match. CDR3 residues: CATSSSRQGGERNYGYTF. In DNA, the CDR3 is TGTGCCACCAGCAGCTCCCGCCAGGGGGGCGAAAGGAACTATGGCTACACCTTC.

The gene calls are TRBV6-1 and TRBJ2-5; the D is unclear. Trimming pared 1 base from V and 7 bases from J, leaving 13 bases between. The V gene's germline CDR1 is MNHNS and CDR2 SASEGT. The CDR3 has 14 amino acids. The CDR3 protein is CASSEDVELRTQYF. The CDR3 region has the DNA TGTGCCAGCAGTGAAGACGTCGAGTTGCGGACCCAGTACTTC.

The J gene is TRBJ2-7, the V gene TRBV5-5, with 9 bases that match TRBD2. Germline V gene sequence: CDR1 SGHKS, CDR2 YYEKEE (reference sequence). With V trimmed by 2 bases and J by 3 bases, 3 bases remained unmatched. The CDR3 loop spans 14 amino acids. The CDR3 nucleotides are TGTGCCAGCAGCTTCCGACTAGCGGACTACGAGCAGTACTTC. Translating it yields CASSFRLADYEQYF.

This clone was seen at least ten times. This chain connects TRBV29-1 to TRBJ1-2; 9 bases match TRBD1. CDR1 and CDR2 from the germline V gene are SQVTM and ANQGSEA. There are 13 residues in the CDR3. V shed 7 bases and J 8 bases; nucleotides not matched to a gene: 11. CDR3 coding DNA: TGCAGCGCGTACGACAGGGGGACGATCGGCTACACCTTC. Translation: CSAYDRGTIGYTF. Full variable domain (remainder filled in from reference TRBV29-1 and TRBJ1-2): SAVISQKPSRDICQRGTSLTIQCQVDSQVTMMFWYRQQPGQSLTLIATANQGSEATYESGFVIDKFPISRPNLTFSTLTVSNMSPEDSSIYLCSAYDRGTIGYTFGSGTRLTVV.

This clone has just one count. V usage is TRBV5-1 and J usage is TRBJ1-1; 9 nucleotides align to TRBD1. Germline CDR1 SGHRS, CDR2 YFSETQ. The ends lost 4 bases at V and 0 bases at J; junction bases unmatched: 10. This CDR3 has 17 residues. Here the CDR3 reads CASSPGQGLGMNTEAFF. The CDR3 region has the DNA TGCGCCAGCAGCCCGGGACAGGGTCTCGGTATGAACACTGAAGCTTTCTTT.

J is TRBJ1-1 and V is TRBV30, with D possibly matching TRBD1 (5 bases). The CDR3 consists of 13 residues. Trimming stripped 3 bases from V and 0 bases from J, with 8 bases between. The germline gives CDR1 GTSNPN, CDR2 SVGIG (reference sequence). The CDR3 DNA reads TGTGCCTGGAGGACAGTCATGAACACTGAAGCTTTCTTT. Its translation is CAWRTVMNTEAFF.